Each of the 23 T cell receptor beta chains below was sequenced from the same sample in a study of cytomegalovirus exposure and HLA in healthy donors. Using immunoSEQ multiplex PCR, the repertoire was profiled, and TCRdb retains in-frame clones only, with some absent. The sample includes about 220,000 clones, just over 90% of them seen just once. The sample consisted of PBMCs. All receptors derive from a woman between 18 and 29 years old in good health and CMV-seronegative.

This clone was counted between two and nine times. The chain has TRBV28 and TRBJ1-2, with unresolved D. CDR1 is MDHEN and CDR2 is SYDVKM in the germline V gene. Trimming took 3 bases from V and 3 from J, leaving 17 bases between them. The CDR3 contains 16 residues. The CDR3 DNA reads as TGTGCCAGCAGTTTCGCCCTTGGGAGGGTTGACTATGGCTACACCTTC. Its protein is CASSFALGRVDYGYTF.

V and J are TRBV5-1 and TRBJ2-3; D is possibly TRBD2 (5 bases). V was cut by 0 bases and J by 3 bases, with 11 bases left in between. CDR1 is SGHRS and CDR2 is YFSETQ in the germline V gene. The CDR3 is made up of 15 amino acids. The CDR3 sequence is CASSLEARGTDTQYF. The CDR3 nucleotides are TGCGCCAGCAGCTTGGAGGCGAGAGGGACAGATACGCAGTATTTT.

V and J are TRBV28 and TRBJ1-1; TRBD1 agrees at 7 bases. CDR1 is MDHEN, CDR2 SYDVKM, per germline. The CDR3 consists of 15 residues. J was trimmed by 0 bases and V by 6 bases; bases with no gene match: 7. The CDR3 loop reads CASSPWDSVNTEAFF. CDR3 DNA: TGTGCCAGCAGCCCGTGGGACAGCGTGAACACTGAAGCTTTCTTT.

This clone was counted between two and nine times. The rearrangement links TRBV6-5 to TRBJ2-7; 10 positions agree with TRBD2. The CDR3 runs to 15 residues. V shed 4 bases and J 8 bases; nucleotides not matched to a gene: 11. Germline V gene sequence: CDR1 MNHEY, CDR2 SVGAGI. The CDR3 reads CASSSSSGSITQQYF. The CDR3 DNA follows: TGTGCCAGCAGTTCGTCTAGCGGGAGTATTACCCAGCAGTACTTC.

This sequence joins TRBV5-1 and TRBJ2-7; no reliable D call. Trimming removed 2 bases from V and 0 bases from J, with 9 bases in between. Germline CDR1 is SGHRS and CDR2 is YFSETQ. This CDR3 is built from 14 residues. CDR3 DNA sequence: TGCGCCAGCAGCTTCCAGGCCGTCTCCTACGAGCAGTACTTC. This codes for CASSFQAVSYEQYF.

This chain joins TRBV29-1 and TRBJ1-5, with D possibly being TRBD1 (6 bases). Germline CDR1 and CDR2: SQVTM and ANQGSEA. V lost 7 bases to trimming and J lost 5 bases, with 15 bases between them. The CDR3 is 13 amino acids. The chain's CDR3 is CSAGTGNHQPQHF. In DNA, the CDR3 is TGCAGCGCCGGAACAGGGAATCATCAGCCCCAGCATTTT.

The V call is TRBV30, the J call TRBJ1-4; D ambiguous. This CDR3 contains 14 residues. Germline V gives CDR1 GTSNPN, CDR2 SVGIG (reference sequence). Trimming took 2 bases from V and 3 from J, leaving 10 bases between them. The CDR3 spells CAWSSGGSNEKLFF. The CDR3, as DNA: TGTGCCTGGAGTTCGGGAGGATCTAATGAAAAACTGTTTTTT.

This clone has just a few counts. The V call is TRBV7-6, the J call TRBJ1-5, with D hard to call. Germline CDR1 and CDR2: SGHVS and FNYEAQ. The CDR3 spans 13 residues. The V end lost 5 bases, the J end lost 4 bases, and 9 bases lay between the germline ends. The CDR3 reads CASSQLRNQPQHF. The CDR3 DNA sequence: TGTGCCAGCAGCCAACTACGGAATCAGCCCCAGCATTTT.

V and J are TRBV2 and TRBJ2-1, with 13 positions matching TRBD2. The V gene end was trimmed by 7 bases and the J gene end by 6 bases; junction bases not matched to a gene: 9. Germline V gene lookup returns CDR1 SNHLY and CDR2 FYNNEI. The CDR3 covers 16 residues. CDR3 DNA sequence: TGTGCCAGCACTAAGACACTAGCGGGAGGGCCCAATGAGCAGTTCTTC. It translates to CASTKTLAGGPNEQFF.

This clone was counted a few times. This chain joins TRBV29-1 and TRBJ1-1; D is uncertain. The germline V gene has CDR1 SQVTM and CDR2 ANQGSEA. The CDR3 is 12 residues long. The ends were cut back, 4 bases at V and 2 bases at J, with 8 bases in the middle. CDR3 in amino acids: CSVGYSNTEAFF. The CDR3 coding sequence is TGCAGCGTTGGGTACAGCAACACTGAAGCTTTCTTT.

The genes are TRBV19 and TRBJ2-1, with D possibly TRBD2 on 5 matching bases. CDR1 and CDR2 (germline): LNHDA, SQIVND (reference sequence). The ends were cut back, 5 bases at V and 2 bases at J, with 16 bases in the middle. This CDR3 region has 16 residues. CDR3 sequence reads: CASSPWTAPPYNEQFF. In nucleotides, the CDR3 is TGTGCCAGTAGTCCCTGGACTGCCCCCCCCTACAATGAGCAGTTCTTC. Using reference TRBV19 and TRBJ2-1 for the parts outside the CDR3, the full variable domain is DGGITQSPKYLFRKEGQNVTLSCEQNLNHDAMYWYRQDPGQGLRLIYYSQIVNDFQKGDIAEGYSVSREKKESFPLTVTSAQKNPTAFYLCASSPWTAPPYNEQFFGPGTRLTVL.

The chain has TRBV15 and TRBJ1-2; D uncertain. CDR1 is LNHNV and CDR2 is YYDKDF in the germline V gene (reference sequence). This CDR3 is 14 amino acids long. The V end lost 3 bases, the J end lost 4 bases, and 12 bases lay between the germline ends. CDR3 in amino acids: CATSSRGGPYGYTF. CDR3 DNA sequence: TGTGCCACCAGCAGCCGCGGAGGCCCCTATGGCTACACCTTC. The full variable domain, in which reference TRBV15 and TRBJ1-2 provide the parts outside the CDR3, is DAMVIQNPRYQVTQFGKPVTLSCSQTLNHNVMYWYQQKSSQAPKLLFHYYDKDFNNEADTPDNFQSRRPNTSFCFLDIRSPGLGDTAMYLCATSSRGGPYGYTFGSGTRLTVV.

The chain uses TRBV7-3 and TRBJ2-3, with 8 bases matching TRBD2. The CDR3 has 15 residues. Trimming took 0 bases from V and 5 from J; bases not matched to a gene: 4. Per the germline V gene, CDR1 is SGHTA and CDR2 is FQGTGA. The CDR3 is CASSLTSGRGDTQYF. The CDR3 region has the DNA TGTGCCAGCAGCTTAACCAGCGGGAGAGGAGATACGCAGTATTTT. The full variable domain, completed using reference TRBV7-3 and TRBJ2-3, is GAGVSQTPSNKVTEKGKYVELRCDPISGHTALYWYRQSLGQGPEFLIYFQGTGAADDSGLPNDRFFAVRPEGSVSTLKIQRTERGDSAVYLCASSLTSGRGDTQYFGPGTRLTVL.

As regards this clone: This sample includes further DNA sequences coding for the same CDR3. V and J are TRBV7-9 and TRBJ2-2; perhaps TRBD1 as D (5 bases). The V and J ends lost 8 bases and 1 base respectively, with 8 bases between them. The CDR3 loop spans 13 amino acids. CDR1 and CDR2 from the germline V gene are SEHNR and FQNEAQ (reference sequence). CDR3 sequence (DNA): TGTGCCAGCCGGCAGGGGAACACCGGGGAGCTGTTTTTT. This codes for CASRQGNTGELFF.

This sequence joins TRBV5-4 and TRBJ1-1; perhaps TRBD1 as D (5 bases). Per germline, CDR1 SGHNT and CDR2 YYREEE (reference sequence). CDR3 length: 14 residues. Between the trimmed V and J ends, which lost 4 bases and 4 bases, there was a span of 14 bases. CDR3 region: CASSPRRGGTEAFF. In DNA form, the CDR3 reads TGTGCCAGCAGCCCGCGGAGGGGTGGCACTGAAGCTTTCTTT.

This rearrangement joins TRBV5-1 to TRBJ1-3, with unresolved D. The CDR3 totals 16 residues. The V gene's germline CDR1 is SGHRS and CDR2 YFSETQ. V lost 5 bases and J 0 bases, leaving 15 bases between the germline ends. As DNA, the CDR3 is TGCGCCAGCAGTGAATCAGGATATAACTCTGGAAACACCATATATTTT. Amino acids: CASSESGYNSGNTIYF.

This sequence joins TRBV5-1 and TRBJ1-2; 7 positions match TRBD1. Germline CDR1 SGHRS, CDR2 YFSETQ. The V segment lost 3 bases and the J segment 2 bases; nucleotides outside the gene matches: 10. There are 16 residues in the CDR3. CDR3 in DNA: TGCGCCAGCAGCTCCCAGGGACAGCCCTTGAACTATGGCTACACCTTC. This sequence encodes CASSSQGQPLNYGYTF. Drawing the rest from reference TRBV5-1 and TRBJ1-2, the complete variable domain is KAGVTQTPRYLIKTRGQQVTLSCSPISGHRSVSWYQQTPGQGLQFLFEYFSETQRNKGNFPGRFSGRQFSNSRSEMNVSTLELGDSALYLCASSSQGQPLNYGYTFGSGTRLTVV.

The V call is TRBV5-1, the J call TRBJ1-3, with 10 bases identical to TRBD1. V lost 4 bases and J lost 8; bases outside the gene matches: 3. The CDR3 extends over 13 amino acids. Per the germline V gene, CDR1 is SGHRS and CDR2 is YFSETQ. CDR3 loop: CASSRDRGDTIYF. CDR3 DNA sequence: TGCGCCAGCAGCCGGGACAGGGGAGACACCATATATTTT.

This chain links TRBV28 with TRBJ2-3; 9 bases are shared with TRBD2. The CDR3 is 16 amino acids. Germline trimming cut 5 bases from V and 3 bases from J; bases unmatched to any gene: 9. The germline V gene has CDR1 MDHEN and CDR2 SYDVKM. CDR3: CASSDSGGGGTDTQYF. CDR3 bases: TGTGCCAGCAGTGATAGCGGGGGAGGAGGGACAGATACGCAGTATTTT.

The CDR3 DNA follows: TGTGCCAGCAGTGTACAGGAGCCCCAGCATTTT. Protein: CASSVQEPQHF. This rearrangement joins TRBV6-5 to TRBJ1-5; D perhaps matches TRBD1 (5 bases). Deletions cut 5 bases from V and 8 bases from J, with 7 bases between. This CDR3 comprises 11 residues. Germline V gives CDR1 MNHEY, CDR2 SVGAGI.

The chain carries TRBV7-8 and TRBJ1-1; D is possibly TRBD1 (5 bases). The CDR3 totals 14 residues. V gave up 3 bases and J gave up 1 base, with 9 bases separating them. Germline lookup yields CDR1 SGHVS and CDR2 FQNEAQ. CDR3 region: CASSFTGQNTEAFF. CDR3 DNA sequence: TGTGCCAGCAGCTTCACAGGCCAGAACACTGAAGCTTTCTTT.

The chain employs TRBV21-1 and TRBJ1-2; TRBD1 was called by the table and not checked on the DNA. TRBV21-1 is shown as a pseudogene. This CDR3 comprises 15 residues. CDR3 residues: CASVDRGPPREGYTF. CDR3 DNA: TGTGCCAGCGTTGACAGGGGGCCGCCCCGGGAGGGCTACACCTTC.

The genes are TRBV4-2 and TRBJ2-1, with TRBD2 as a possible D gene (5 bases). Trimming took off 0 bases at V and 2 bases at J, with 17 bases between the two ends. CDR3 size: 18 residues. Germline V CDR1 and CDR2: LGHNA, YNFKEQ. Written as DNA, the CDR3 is TGTGCCAGCAGCCAAGATTCCCGAGCGGCCCCTCCCTACAATGAGCAGTTCTTC. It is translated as CASSQDSRAAPPYNEQFF.